This T cell receptor beta chain was recovered during a study of blood T cell repertoires in COVID-19. Across the whole study: The United States, Italy and Spain were the sources of the acute and convalescent COVID-19 samples. In each case, the material was cDNA or gDNA derived from T cells, B-cell-depleted T cells, or PBMCs.

Concerning this clone itself: The junction differs from germline at one of its ends, possibly a read error.

CDR3 length equals 12 residues. Per germline, CDR1 MNHEY and CDR2 SMNVEV (reference sequence). In the original processing: Reference gene primer amplification gave nucleated cell count estimates. Profiling relied on immunoSEQ multiplex PCR, and the TCRdb table lists in-frame clones only, not all of them. From that table come the V and J calls and clone size; the DNA was used to work out D and trimming. The table has about 75,000 clones, 85% to 90% seen once. J is TRBJ2-1 and V is TRBV27; D remains unclear. Sequenced: peripheral blood. The TCR sequence derives from a human donor in a cohort sampled during active COVID-19. Here the CDR3 reads CASNPNNGPVVF. CDR3 coding DNA: TGTGCCAGCAATCCAAACAATGGGCCAGTGGTCTTC.